The 9 T cell receptor beta chains presented below share a single source sample, sequenced in a study of blood T cells in healthy people across ages. The authors ran a second PCR of 7 to 11 cycles using a sample-barcoded 5' primer and a J-beta primer mix. TCRdb called the 5' RACE reads again in MiXCR, with one record for every CDR3 protein. Of more than 900,000 distinct CDR3 sequences listed, 29% are singletons. The sample was also reused in another study, on T cells of mothers and their children.

The sequenced sample consisted of blood. The origin of the receptors is a woman in her 40s in good health.

V gene TRBV30 combines with J gene TRBJ2-7; D perhaps matches TRBD2 (6 bases). Germline CDR1 is GTSNPN and CDR2 is SVGIG (reference sequence). The V end was cut by 4 bases, the J end by 4 bases, with 17 bases between. The CDR3 extends over 14 amino acids. The CDR3 reads CAWTPGLFPYEQYF. For the CDR3, the DNA is TGTGCCTGGACTCCGGGACTGTTTCCTTACGAGCAGTACTTC.

This clonotype was seen ten or more times. The genes are TRBV28 and TRBJ1-2; 7 bases fit TRBD1. The length of the CDR3 is 16 residues. CDR1 MDHEN and CDR2 SYDVKM come from the germline V gene. Germline trimming cut 8 bases from V and 0 bases from J; bases unmatched to any gene: 12. The chain's CDR3 is CASSPGGGTPNYGYTF. CDR3 nucleotide sequence: TGTGCCAGCTCACCAGGGGGGGGGACTCCTAACTATGGCTACACCTTC.

This clonotype was counted many times. CDR3 region: CAISESLAATDTQYF. The CDR3, as DNA: TGTGCCATCAGTGAGAGTCTAGCGGCAACAGATACGCAGTATTTT. The chain is built from TRBV10-3 and TRBJ2-3; 7 nucleotides match TRBD2. The CDR3 runs 15 residues. J lost 3 bases, V lost 2 bases, and 5 bases had no gene match. Looked up from germline, CDR1 is ENHRY and CDR2 is SYGVKD.

This clonotype was recorded at least ten times. The rearrangement joins TRBV19 to TRBJ2-5; D unclear. Germline values: CDR1 LNHDA, CDR2 SQIVND (reference sequence). The CDR3 sequence is 13 residues long. Trimming cost V 4 bases and J 2 bases, with 8 bases left between them. CDR3 protein: CASSTDTQETQYF. The DNA for the CDR3 is TGTGCCAGTAGTACAGACACACAAGAGACCCAGTACTTC.

V gene TRBV20-1 combines with J gene TRBJ2-2; D is unresolved. From germline, CDR1 is DFQATT and CDR2 SNEGSKA (reference sequence). This CDR3 has 11 residues. The ends were cut back, 3 bases at V and 9 bases at J, with 8 bases in the middle. CDR3 loop: CSASKARELFF. The CDR3, as DNA: TGCAGTGCTAGTAAGGCCCGGGAGCTGTTTTTT.

This clonotype was observed at least ten times. The CDR3 sequence is CSVAENVHTEAFF. CDR3 in DNA: TGCAGCGTCGCGGAAAATGTCCACACTGAAGCTTTCTTT. The V gene is TRBV29-1, the J gene TRBJ1-1; D is uncertain. V was trimmed by 6 bases and J by 3 bases, leaving 14 bases between them. The CDR3 is made up of 13 amino acids. CDR1 and CDR2 (germline): SQVTM, ANQGSEA.

V gene TRBV3-1 combines with J gene TRBJ1-5; perhaps TRBD1 as D (5 bases). Trimming cost V 4 bases and J 3 bases, with 7 bases left between them. CDR1 LGHDT and CDR2 YNNKEL come from the germline V gene (reference sequence). The CDR3 runs to 13 residues. The CDR3 sequence is CASSRGDNQPQHF. The CDR3 DNA is TGTGCCAGCAGCCGGGGGGACAATCAGCCCCAGCATTTT.

The chain joins TRBV24-1 to TRBJ2-2; tentatively, D is TRBD2 (5 bases). V lost 9 bases, J lost 5 bases, and 9 bases lay in between. Germline V gene data show CDR1 as KGHDR and CDR2 as SFDVKD. CDR3 size: 12 residues. The CDR3 DNA is TGTGCCACCGGGAGAGGGACCGGGGAGCTGTTTTTT. Translated, it gives CATGRGTGELFF.

The V and J genes are TRBV6-2 or TRBV6-3 and TRBJ2-7, with D perhaps matching TRBD1 (6 bases). The CDR3 extends over 24 amino acids. The V end was cut by 2 bases, the J end by 0 bases, with 38 bases between. Germline V CDR1 and CDR2: MNHEY, SVGEGT. CDR3 DNA sequence: TGTGCCAGCAGTTACGCTGTCGCGCGAGGCCGGCAGGGACAAGTAGCATTAAGCTCCTACGAGCAGTACTTC. Residues: CASSYAVARGRQGQVALSSYEQYF.